This TCR beta chain is from a study of Graves' ophthalmopathy and Graves' hyperthyroidism. Background on the study: Upon initial diagnosis and before any treatment, peripheral blood was collected.

This clonotype was seen repeatedly, ten times or more. Its antigen remains unknown. The germline V and J ends were trimmed by 2 bases and 6 bases, with 13 bases remaining between them. The CDR3 covers 15 residues. Germline V lookup: CDR1 LGHNA, CDR2 YNFKEQ. Amplified material comprised TCR beta CDR3 regions derived from RNA transcripts. RT-PCR was first run with HTBI primers, then multiplex PCR in a second round. TCRdb called the multiplex PCR reads again in MiXCR, with one record for every CDR3 protein. The sample holds roughly 500,000 distinct CDR3 sequences, roughly 14% seen once. Ophthalmopathy was moderately-to-severely active, CAS at least 3, NOSPECS at least 4, lasting under 3 months. Orbital computed tomography and thyroid ultrasound, along with TRAb, serum thyroxine and clinical symptoms, underpinned diagnosis. Study results and caveats: Blood also contained most of the expanded thyroid clonotypes above 0.001 frequency.

The origin of this receptor is a woman younger than 45 with Graves' ophthalmopathy. The rearrangement uses TRBV4-2 and TRBJ2-2, with TRBD2 as a possible D gene (6 bases). The specimen sequenced was blood. CDR3 sequence reads: CASSQTGTRAGELFF. CDR3 DNA: TGTGCCAGCAGCCAAACCGGGACTCGGGCCGGGGAGCTGTTTTTT.